This T cell receptor beta chain comes out of a study of vaccination and CD4 T cells after COVID-19. About the research overall: Subjects got two shots of BNT162b2 or mRNA-1273 vaccine. Once diagnosed, patients had post-COVID samples drawn a median approximately 100 days later (range 35 to 161).

For this clonotype: Antigen specificity is unknown.

Described treatment: approximately nine-day PBMC culture with coronavirus spike peptide pools or control peptides (ViraFEST assay). Germline CDR1 and CDR2: SGHDT and YYEEEE. V shed 4 bases, J shed 6 bases, and the junction held 4 bases outside the gene matches. The CDR3 is 14 amino acids. Cultured CD4+ T cells had their DNA profiled by the Oncomine TCR Beta short-read assay. One entry per CDR3 protein results from TCRdb running MiXCR on the PCR reads. Of 13,000 or so distinct CDR3 sequences in the sample, approximately 60% are singletons; the top ten hold over 10%. This sequence originates from a human donor who had recovered from COVID-19. Sequencing used CD4+ T cells from blood, cultured in vitro. The rearrangement uses TRBV5-6 and TRBJ1-5; 10 bases agree with TRBD1. This CDR3 is CASSEGQGFQPQHF. The CDR3 bases are TGTGCCAGCAGCGAGGGACAGGGGTTTCAGCCCCAGCATTTT.